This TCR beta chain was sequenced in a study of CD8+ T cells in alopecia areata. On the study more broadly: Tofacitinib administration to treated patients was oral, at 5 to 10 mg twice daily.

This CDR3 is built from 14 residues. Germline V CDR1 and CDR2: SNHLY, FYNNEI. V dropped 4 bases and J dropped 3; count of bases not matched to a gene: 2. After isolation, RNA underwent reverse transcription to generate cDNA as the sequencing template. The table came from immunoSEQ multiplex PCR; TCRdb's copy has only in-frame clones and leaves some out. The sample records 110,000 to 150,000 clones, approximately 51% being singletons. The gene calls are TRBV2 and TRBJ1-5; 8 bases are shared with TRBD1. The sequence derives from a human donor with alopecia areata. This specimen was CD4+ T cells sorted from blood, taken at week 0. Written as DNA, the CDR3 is TGTGCCAGCAGTGCGGGACAGGACAATCAGCCCCAGCATTTT. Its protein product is CASSAGQDNQPQHF.